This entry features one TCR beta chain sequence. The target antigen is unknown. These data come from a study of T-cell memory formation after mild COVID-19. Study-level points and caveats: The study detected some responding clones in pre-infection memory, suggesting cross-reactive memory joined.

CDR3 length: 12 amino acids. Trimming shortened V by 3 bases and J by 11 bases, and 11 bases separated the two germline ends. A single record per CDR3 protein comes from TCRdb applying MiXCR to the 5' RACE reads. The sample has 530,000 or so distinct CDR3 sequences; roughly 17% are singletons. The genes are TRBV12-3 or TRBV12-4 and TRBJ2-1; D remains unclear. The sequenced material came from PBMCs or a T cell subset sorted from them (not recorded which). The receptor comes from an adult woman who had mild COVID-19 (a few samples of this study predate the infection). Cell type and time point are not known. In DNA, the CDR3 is TGTGCCAGCAGTTTGGATAATGCGCAGCAGTTCTTC. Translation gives CASSLDNAQQFF.